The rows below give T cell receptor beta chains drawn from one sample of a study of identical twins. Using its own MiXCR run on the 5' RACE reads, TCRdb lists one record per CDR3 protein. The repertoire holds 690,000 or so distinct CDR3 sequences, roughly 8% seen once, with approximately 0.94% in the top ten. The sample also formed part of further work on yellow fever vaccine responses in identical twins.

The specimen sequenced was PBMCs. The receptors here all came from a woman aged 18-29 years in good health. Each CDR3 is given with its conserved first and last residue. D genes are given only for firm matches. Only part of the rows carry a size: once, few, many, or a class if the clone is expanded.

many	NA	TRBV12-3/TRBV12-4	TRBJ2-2	CASSWGSGELFF	TGTGCCAGCAGTTGGGGGTCCGGGGAGCTGTTTTTT
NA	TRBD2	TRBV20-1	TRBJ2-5	CSARALAGGPVTQYF	TGCAGTGCTAGAGCGCTAGCGGGGGGGCCAGTGACCCAGTACTTC
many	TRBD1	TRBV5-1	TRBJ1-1	CASSLDRGRTEAFF	TGCGCCAGCAGCTTGGACAGGGGACGGACTGAAGCTTTCTTT
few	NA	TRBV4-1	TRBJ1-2	CASSQDSYGGYTF	TGCGCCAGCAGCCAGGACAGTTACGGAGGCTACACCTTC
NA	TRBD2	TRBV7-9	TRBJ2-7	CASSGTSGSEEQYF	TGTGCCAGCAGCGGGACTAGCGGGAGTGAAGAGCAGTACTTC
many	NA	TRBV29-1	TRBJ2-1	CSVEPTQDFEQFF	TGCAGCGTTGAACCAACTCAGGATTTCGAGCAGTTCTTC
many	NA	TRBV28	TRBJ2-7	CASSLLSHYEQYF	TGTGCCAGCAGTTTACTCTCCCACTACGAGCAGTACTTC
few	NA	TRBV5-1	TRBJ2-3	CASSLYQGSGTDTQYF	TGCGCCAGCAGCTTGTACCAGGGATCAGGCACAGATACGCAGTATTTT
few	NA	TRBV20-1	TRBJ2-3	CSARDSRGRTDTQYF	TGCAGTGCTAGAGATTCTCGGGGGCGGACAGATACGCAGTATTTT
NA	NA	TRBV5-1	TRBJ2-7	CASRSPGLNLSYEQYF	TGCGCCAGCAGAAGCCCGGGACTGAACCTTTCCTACGAGCAGTACTTC
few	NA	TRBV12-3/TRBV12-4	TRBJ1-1	CASSTVTEAFF	TGTGCCAGCAGTACCGTAACTGAAGCTTTCTTT
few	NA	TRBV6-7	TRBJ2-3	CASRRCGRTTLTDTQYF	TGTGCCAGCAGACGTTGTGGTAGGACCACCCTCACAGATACGCAGTATTTT
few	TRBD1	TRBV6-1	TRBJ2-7	CASRARQGWDEQYF	TGTGCCAGCAGGGCTCGACAGGGTTGGGACGAGCAGTACTTC
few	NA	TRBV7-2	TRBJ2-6	CASGRNSGANVLTF	TGTGCCAGCGGGCGTAACTCTGGGGCCAACGTCCTGACTTTC
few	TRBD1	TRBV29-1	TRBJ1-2	CSVEDSQRQGAGYTF	TGCAGCGTTGAAGATTCACAACGACAGGGGGCGGGCTACACCTTC
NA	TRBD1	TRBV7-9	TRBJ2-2	CASSWDREYTGELFF	TGTGCCAGCAGCTGGGACAGGGAGTACACCGGGGAGCTGTTTTTT
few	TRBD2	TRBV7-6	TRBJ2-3	CASSRRTTGTSGSTDTQYF	TGTGCCAGCAGCCGACGAACCACTGGGACTAGCGGGAGCACAGATACGCAGTATTTT
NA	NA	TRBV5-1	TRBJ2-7	CASSLRPRAPEQYF	TGCGCCAGCAGCTTGAGACCGAGGGCCCCCGAGCAGTACTTC
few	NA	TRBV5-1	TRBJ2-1	CASSGGGPEGNEQFF	TGCGCCAGCAGCGGTGGGGGGCCCGAGGGGAATGAGCAGTTCTTC
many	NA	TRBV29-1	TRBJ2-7	CSVEEHSNEQYF	TGCAGCGTTGAAGAGCATTCCAACGAGCAGTACTTC
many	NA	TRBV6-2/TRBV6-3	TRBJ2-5	CASRMETQYF	TGTGCCAGCAGGATGGAGACCCAGTACTTC
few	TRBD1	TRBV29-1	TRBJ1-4	CSVADRGNEKLFF	TGCAGCGTTGCCGACAGGGGAAATGAAAAACTGTTTTTT
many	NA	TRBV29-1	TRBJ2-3	CSVEAAGTDTQYF	TGCAGCGTTGAGGCAGCAGGGACAGATACGCAGTATTTT
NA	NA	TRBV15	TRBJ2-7	CATSRGSLLYPPHEQYF	TGTGCCACCAGCAGAGGCTCTTTACTATACCCCCCCCACGAGCAGTACTTC
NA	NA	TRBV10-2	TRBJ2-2	CASSEPWDGGELFF	TGCGCCAGCAGCGAACCGTGGGATGGCGGGGAGCTGTTTTTT
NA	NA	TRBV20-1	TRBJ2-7	CSARVPGNEQYF	TGCAGTGCTAGAGTTCCGGGCAACGAGCAGTACTTC
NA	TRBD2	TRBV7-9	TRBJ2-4	CASSPGGTGGKNIQYF	TGTGCCAGCAGCCCCGGAGGTACGGGGGGCAAAAACATTCAGTACTTC
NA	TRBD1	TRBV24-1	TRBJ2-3	CATSDPGQGNTDTQYF	TGTGCCACCAGTGACCCCGGACAGGGAAACACAGATACGCAGTATTTT
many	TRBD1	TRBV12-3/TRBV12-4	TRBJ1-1	CASSPTGFEAFF	TGTGCCAGCAGTCCGACAGGGTTTGAAGCTTTCTTT